One T cell receptor beta chain is described in this entry. No cognate antigen has been identified for it. The junction differs from germline at one of its ends, possibly a read error. The data originate from a study of control samples from healthy donors and cancer patients (TCRdb year 2020). The germline V gene (reference sequence) specifies MNHEY as CDR1 and SMNVEV as CDR2. The CDR3 starts with the cysteine, ends with the phenylalanine, and has 15 residues. Just the 45-base CDR3 DNA is kept, in frame starting at base 1. The library was built by means of the immunoSEQ multiplex PCR assay. Entries here come from immuneACCESS through TCRdb and include only in-frame sequences with V and J called. Some clones fail to appear in such tables; in the studies checked, an unresolved V gene covers under half of the shortfall, and the cause of the remainder is unknown. The sample records 150,000 to 200,000 clones, more than 90% of which are singletons. Together, the top ten hold approximately 1.4% of the sample.

Recombination linked TRBV27 to TRBJ2-5; no D gene call is confident. Source material: blood. The sequence was obtained from a man in his thirties or forties in good health. At the DNA level, the sequence is TGTGCCAGCAGATTATTAACGGACGTCCAAGAGACCCAGTACTTC. Its protein is CASRLLTDVQETQYF.